This T cell receptor (beta chain) was captured by sequencing in a study of blood T cell repertoires in COVID-19. Study at large: The United States, Italy and Spain supplied acute and convalescent COVID-19 samples. In each case, the material was cDNA or gDNA derived from T cells, B-cell-depleted T cells, or PBMCs.

As originally analysed: Amplifying reference gene primers gave estimates of nucleated cell counts. Measured with immunoSEQ multiplex PCR; TCRdb has only the in-frame clones, and not every one. D and trimming come from the DNA, and the V and J calls and clone size come from that table. The sample includes 100,000 or so clones, more than 75% of them seen just once. V was cut by 4 bases and J by 2 bases, with 16 bases left in between. Germline CDR1 is LGHDT and CDR2 is YNNKEL (reference sequence). CDR3 size: 16 residues. This chain joins TRBV3-1 (or the pseudogene TRBV3-2) and TRBJ2-3; D is possibly TRBD1 (6 bases). Sequenced input: peripheral blood. This clonotype was obtained from a man aged 45 to 65 with active or convalescent COVID-19. DNA for the CDR3: TGTGCCAGCAGCCCCCGCGACAGGTTACACACAGATACGCAGTATTTT. It specifies CASSPRDRLHTDTQYF.